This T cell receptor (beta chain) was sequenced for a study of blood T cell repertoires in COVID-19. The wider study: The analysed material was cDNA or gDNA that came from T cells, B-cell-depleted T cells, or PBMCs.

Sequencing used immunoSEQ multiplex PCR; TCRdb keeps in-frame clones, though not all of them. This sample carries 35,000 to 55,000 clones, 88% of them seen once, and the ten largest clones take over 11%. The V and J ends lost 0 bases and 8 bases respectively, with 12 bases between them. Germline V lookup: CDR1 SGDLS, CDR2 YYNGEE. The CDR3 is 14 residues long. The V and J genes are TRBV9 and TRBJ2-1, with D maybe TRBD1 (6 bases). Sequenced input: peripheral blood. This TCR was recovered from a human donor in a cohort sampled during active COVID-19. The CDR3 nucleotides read TGTGCCAGCAGCGTAGGGGGCAGGGGTGATGAGCAGTTCTTC. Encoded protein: CASSVGGRGDEQFF.